These 20 T cell receptor beta chains share one sample of origin, sequenced in a study of beta chain features in type 1 diabetes. Study-level points and caveats: Moderate yet significant TCRB CDR3 shortening was seen in Type 1 diabetes patients in all four CD4+ subsets.

As every portion of the isolated RNA was reverse transcribed, the sequencing read expressed TCRB transcripts. TCRdb's copy holds only in-frame clones and misses some; the assay was immunoSEQ multiplex PCR. Of roughly 730,000 clones in the sample, around an eighth were seen once. No antigen has been identified for these receptors. Sequencing input: naive CD4+ T cells from blood. The receptor source for this set is a man younger than 35 with type 1 diabetes.

This clone was recorded a few times. V usage is TRBV7-2 and J usage is TRBJ1-6; TRBD1 might be the D (5 bases). The CDR3 runs to 15 residues. Trimming took 5 bases from V and 9 from J, leaving 17 bases between them. CDR1 is SGHTA and CDR2 is FQGNSA in the germline V gene. The CDR3 region is CASSLTEDRGSPLHF. As DNA, the CDR3 is TGTGCCAGCAGCCTAACAGAAGACAGAGGTTCACCCCTCCACTTT.

There are a few counts of this clone. At one boundary the junction diverges from the germline segment, which might be a read error. The chain uses TRBV2 and TRBJ2-7; 7 nucleotides line up with TRBD1. The CDR3 runs 12 residues. CDR1 is SNHLY, CDR2 FYNNEI, per germline. The chain's CDR3 is CASSGDSLARRF. The CDR3 DNA reads as TGTGCCAGCAGTGGGGACAGTTTGGCGAGAAGGTTC.

This clone was observed a handful of times. The chain uses TRBV28 and TRBJ1-2; D call uncertain. Germline V lookup: CDR1 MDHEN, CDR2 SYDVKM. The CDR3 runs 14 residues. V was pared by 6 bases and J by 3 bases, with 14 bases between. This chain's CDR3 is CASSFIKADYGYTF. Here the CDR3 DNA reads TGTGCCAGCAGCTTCATTAAGGCGGACTATGGCTACACCTTC.

Turning to this clone: The same CDR3 also results from other DNA sequences found in this sample. The J gene is TRBJ1-1, the V gene TRBV30, with D possibly TRBD1 on 5 matching bases. Trimming took off 0 bases at V and 2 bases at J, with 13 bases between the two ends. The CDR3 is made up of 15 amino acids. Germline V gene sequence: CDR1 GTSNPN, CDR2 SVGIG (reference sequence). CDR3 sequence reads: CAWSVLPGVNTEAFF. The CDR3 DNA sequence: TGTGCCTGGAGTGTACTCCCGGGGGTTAACACTGAAGCTTTCTTT.

The gene calls are TRBV9 and TRBJ1-3, with D possibly matching TRBD1 (6 bases). Between the trimmed V and J ends, which lost 4 bases and 3 bases, there was a span of 17 bases. The CDR3 is 16 amino acids. CDR1 is SGDLS, CDR2 YYNGEE, per germline. The CDR3 DNA sequence: TGTGCCAGCAGCCCGAGGGGGGGGGCTGGTGGAAACACCATATATTTT. Translated: CASSPRGGAGGNTIYF.

The chain recombines TRBV15 with TRBJ2-5; no reliable D call. This CDR3 has 13 amino acids. Between the trimmed V and J ends, which lost 5 bases and 0 bases, there was a span of 7 bases. Germline CDR1 is LNHNV and CDR2 is YYDKDF (reference sequence). CDR3 nucleotides: TGTGCCACCAGCGCGACGAACCAAGAGACCCAGTACTTC. Amino acid sequence: CATSATNQETQYF.

V and J are TRBV2 and TRBJ2-5; D gene uncertain. The germline V gene encodes CDR1 SNHLY and CDR2 FYNNEI. CDR3 length equals 12 residues. Deletions cut 3 bases from V and 3 bases from J, with 5 bases between. The CDR3: CASSDLKETQYF. The CDR3 DNA reads as TGTGCCAGCAGTGACCTTAAAGAGACCCAGTACTTC.

This clone was counted between two and nine times. This rearrangement joins TRBV27 to TRBJ2-6; no clear D gene. Germline V gene sequence: CDR1 MNHEY, CDR2 SMNVEV (reference sequence). V was shortened by 4 bases and J by 0 bases, with 16 bases between the two germline ends. CDR3 size: 18 residues. The DNA of the CDR3 is TGTGCCAGCAGTTCCGTTTCAACTTACCTCTCTGGGGCCAACGTCCTGACTTTC. It codes for CASSSVSTYLSGANVLTF.

This clone was detected only a few times. The same CDR3 also results from other DNA sequences found in this sample. The rearrangement links TRBV10-3 to TRBJ1-5; 9 bases map to TRBD1. In germline, CDR1 is ENHRY, CDR2 SYGVKD. V dropped 8 bases and J dropped 3; count of bases not matched to a gene: 2. The CDR3 sequence is 13 residues long. The CDR3 DNA is TGTGCCATCGGGACAGGGAACAATCAGCCCCAGCATTTT. Its protein product is CAIGTGNNQPQHF.

The rearrangement uses TRBV7-9 and TRBJ1-1, with 7 bases that match TRBD1. Germline V gene data show CDR1 as SEHNR and CDR2 as FQNEAQ (reference sequence). With V trimmed by 2 bases and J by 7 bases, 7 bases remained unmatched. The CDR3 is made up of 14 amino acids. The CDR3 bases are TGTGCCAGCAGCTTAAGACAGGGAGGGGGTGAAGCTTTCTTT. This encodes CASSLRQGGGEAFF.

The chain is built from TRBV6-5 and TRBJ1-4, with 8 bases matching TRBD1. Germline V gives CDR1 MNHEY, CDR2 SVGAGI. The V segment lost 5 bases and the J segment 8 bases; nucleotides outside the gene matches: 7. The CDR3 contains 14 residues. CDR3 loop: CASSQETGAEKLFF. The CDR3 DNA follows: TGTGCCAGCAGTCAAGAGACAGGGGCCGAAAAACTGTTTTTT.

About this clone itself: Other DNA sequences in the sample encode the same CDR3. V gene TRBV7-2 combines with J gene TRBJ2-3; no clear D. Trimming stripped 2 bases from V and 5 bases from J, with 2 bases between. The CDR3 is made up of 11 amino acids. The germline gives CDR1 SGHTA, CDR2 FQGNSA. The CDR3 loop is CASSLRDTQYF. CDR3 nucleotides: TGTGCCAGCAGCTTAAGAGATACGCAGTATTTT.

This clone was seen a few times. The V gene is TRBV14, the J gene TRBJ2-1, with D unclear. V lost 0 bases, J lost 10 bases, and 10 bases lay in between. This CDR3 has 13 residues. Germline CDR1 reads SGHDN; CDR2 reads FVKESK. CDR3 nucleotide sequence: TGTGCCAGCAGCCAAGATCTCATATGGGAGCAGTTCTTC. It translates to CASSQDLIWEQFF.

This clone occurred a few times. Other DNA sequences in the sample encode the same CDR3. V and J are TRBV30 and TRBJ1-6; the D is unclear. Trimming took 2 bases from V and 7 from J, leaving 6 bases between them. This CDR3 comprises 12 residues. Germline V gives CDR1 GTSNPN, CDR2 SVGIG (reference sequence). The CDR3 reads CAWSRDNSPLHF. CDR3 nucleotides: TGTGCCTGGAGTCGCGACAATTCACCCCTCCACTTT.

This clone has just a few counts. V and J are TRBV9 and TRBJ2-3; possibly TRBD2 for D (5 bases). The CDR3 spans 16 residues. Germline V gene lookup returns CDR1 SGDLS and CDR2 YYNGEE. The V end was cut by 4 bases, the J end by 1 base, with 16 bases between. CDR3 bases: TGTGCCAGCAGCCCGCGGGTAGCCGAGCGCACAGATACGCAGTATTTT. Amino acid sequence: CASSPRVAERTDTQYF.

This clone was observed a handful of times. The rearrangement joins TRBV7-2 to TRBJ2-3; 11 nucleotides match TRBD2. CDR1 is SGHTA, CDR2 FQGNSA, per germline. CDR3 length equals 16 residues. J gave up 3 bases and V 3 bases, and 5 bases lay outside the gene matches. The CDR3 DNA is TGTGCCAGCAGCTTGGTCGTAGCGGGGGGGACAGATACGCAGTATTTT. Translation gives CASSLVVAGGTDTQYF.

In nucleotides, the CDR3 is TGTGCCAGCAGCTTAGGGCTAGAAGGCACAGATACGCAGTATTTT. Protein: CASSLGLEGTDTQYF. This sequence joins TRBV5-4 and TRBJ2-3, with D unclear. From germline, CDR1 is SGHNT and CDR2 YYREEE (reference sequence). The CDR3 loop spans 15 amino acids. Trimming shortened V by 2 bases and J by 1 base, and 11 bases separated the two germline ends.

The chain is built from TRBV5-1 and TRBJ2-7, with 11 bases identical to TRBD1. The ends lost 5 bases at V and 3 bases at J; junction bases unmatched: 7. Germline CDR1 and CDR2: SGHRS and YFSETQ. The CDR3 spans 15 residues. The CDR3 DNA reads as TGCGCCAGCAGACCCGGGACAGGGGGTTTCTACGAGCAGTACTTC. Residues: CASRPGTGGFYEQYF.

This chain connects TRBV30 to TRBJ2-7, with 8 bases fitting TRBD2. The CDR3 is 11 amino acids. The V gene's germline CDR1 is GTSNPN and CDR2 SVGIG (reference sequence). The junction had 6 bases not matched to a gene; V was cut back by 7 bases and J by 7 bases. The CDR3 protein is CASSSGGEQYF. The CDR3 DNA follows: TGTGCCTCATCCTCGGGGGGGGAGCAGTACTTC.

This clone turned up a few times. This rearrangement joins TRBV28 to TRBJ1-1, with D hard to call. This CDR3 comprises 14 residues. Trimming stripped 5 bases from V and 3 bases from J, with 13 bases between. Germline V CDR1 and CDR2: MDHEN, SYDVKM. In nucleotides, the CDR3 is TGTGCCAGCAGTAACCGGGCCGGGGACACTGAAGCTTTCTTT. Its protein is CASSNRAGDTEAFF.